Presented here are 20 T cell receptor beta chains from one specimen sequenced in a study of T cells in localized non-small cell lung cancer. Sequencing was performed with immunoSEQ multiplex PCR; in TCRdb, only in-frame clones are kept and a portion is missing. The table has around 900 clones, roughly 20% seen once; the top ten hold around 24%. The sequences come from normal lung tissue next to the tumor, collected before any cancer treatment. The receptors derive from a man between 40 and 70 years old with stage III lung adenocarcinoma.

V and J are TRBV5-1 and TRBJ2-3; 7 nucleotides align to TRBD1. Germline loops: CDR1 SGHRS, CDR2 YFSETQ. This CDR3 is 14 amino acids long. V lost 3 bases, J lost 4 bases, and 5 bases stayed unmatched. CDR3 protein: CASSSEGAADTQYF. The CDR3, as DNA: TGCGCCAGCAGCTCAGAGGGGGCGGCAGATACGCAGTATTTT.

The table lists this clone with a few counts. The chain recombines TRBV18 with TRBJ2-5; D uncertain. Germline-derived CDR1 and CDR2 are KGHSH and LQKENI. The CDR3 covers 15 residues. V dropped 0 bases and J dropped 2 bases, with 10 bases sitting between them. Here the CDR3 DNA reads TGTGCCAGCTCACCACCCTTACCTTTACAAGAGACCCAGTACTTC. It is translated as CASSPPLPLQETQYF.

This clone is deemed medium-sized. The chain employs TRBV11-3 and TRBJ2-5; 9 bases align to TRBD1. Germline CDR1 is SGHNT and CDR2 is YENEEA. This CDR3 has 14 amino acids. The junction had 2 bases not matched to a gene; V was cut back by 5 bases and J by 1 base. The CDR3 sequence: CASSAGQGQETQYF. The CDR3 bases are TGTGCCAGCAGCGCGGGACAGGGCCAAGAGACCCAGTACTTC.

This clone appeared a few times. The J gene is TRBJ2-7, the V gene TRBV6-8, with D tentatively TRBD1 (7 bases). V lost 6 bases, J lost 2 bases, and 17 bases lay in between. The CDR3 is 15 amino acids. Germline V gene sequence: CDR1 MNHGY, CDR2 SAAAGT. DNA of the CDR3: TGTGCCAGCAGCCTCTCCGCGGGACAGACCTACGAGCAGTACTTC. It is translated as CASSLSAGQTYEQYF.

The CDR3 region is CASSFSGGSYEQYF. In DNA form, the CDR3 reads TGTGCCAGCAGCTTTTCAGGGGGCTCCTACGAGCAGTACTTC. The J gene is TRBJ2-7, the V gene TRBV11-3; 7 bases match TRBD1. CDR1 is SGHNT, CDR2 YENEEA, per germline. The J segment lost 0 bases and the V segment lost 3 bases, leaving 2 bases of the junction unmatched. This CDR3 region has 14 residues.

J is TRBJ1-4 and V is TRBV11-3; 10 bases are shared with TRBD1. The CDR3 length is 16 residues. From germline, CDR1 is SGHNT and CDR2 YENEEA. V lost 6 bases, J lost 4 bases, and 8 bases stayed unmatched. The CDR3 sequence: CASSPGQGFRNEKLFF. Written as DNA, the CDR3 is TGTGCCAGCAGTCCGGGACAGGGGTTTCGTAATGAAAAACTGTTTTTT.

This chain links TRBV30 with TRBJ2-7; D gene ambiguous. In germline, CDR1 is GTSNPN, CDR2 SVGIG (reference sequence). This CDR3 region has 13 residues. Trimming removed 2 bases from V and 6 bases from J, with 14 bases in between. CDR3 nucleotides: TGTGCCTGGAGTCTGGCCAGGTGGGGCGAGCAGTACTTC. Translated: CAWSLARWGEQYF.

There are a few counts of this clone. The chain carries TRBV11-3 and TRBJ2-1; D is unresolved. The V and J ends lost 3 bases and 10 bases respectively, with 19 bases between them. The CDR3 loop spans 15 amino acids. CDR1 and CDR2 (germline): SGHNT, YENEEA. Here the CDR3 reads CASSLVRVLKPEQFF. CDR3 DNA: TGTGCCAGCAGCTTGGTCAGAGTGCTTAAACCCGAGCAGTTCTTC.

Relative to its sample, this clone is medium-sized. The chain couples TRBV11-3 to TRBJ2-3; 7 bases fit TRBD1. Germline-derived CDR1 and CDR2 are SGHNT and YENEEA. CDR3 length: 14 amino acids. V lost 6 bases, J lost 6 bases, and 9 bases stayed unmatched. CDR3 sequence (DNA): TGTGCCAGCAGGTGGGACAGTACCCTGGATACGCAGTATTTT. As protein: CASRWDSTLDTQYF.

By sample fraction, this clone is large. The chain links TRBV6-8 to TRBJ2-1, with 7 bases that match TRBD2. Losses at the gene ends were 8 bases for V and 0 bases for J; bases not matched to a gene: 7. The germline V gene encodes CDR1 MNHGY and CDR2 SAAAGT. This CDR3 has 15 residues. DNA for the CDR3: TGTGCCAGCGGAACCGGGGGGAGCTCCTACAATGAGCAGTTCTTC. It yields the protein CASGTGGSSYNEQFF.

V gene TRBV6-8 combines with J gene TRBJ1-2, with unresolved D. Trimming stripped 4 bases from V and 5 bases from J, with 11 bases between. CDR1 and CDR2 from the germline V gene are MNHGY and SAAAGT. The CDR3 spans 13 residues. This CDR3 reads CASSSGVIYGYTF. The CDR3 DNA follows: TGTGCCAGCAGTTCAGGAGTTATTTATGGCTACACCTTC.

CDR3 nucleotide sequence: TGTGCCAGCAGCTCCCTTGGCGGCACTTGGGTAGAGACCCAGTACTTC. Translated, it gives CASSSLGGTWVETQYF. The rearrangement uses TRBV11-3 and TRBJ2-5; D gene uncertain. The V end lost 4 bases, the J end lost 4 bases, and 19 bases lay between the germline ends. Germline lookup yields CDR1 SGHNT and CDR2 YENEEA. This CDR3 spans 16 amino acids. The variable domain in full, completed from reference TRBV11-3 and TRBJ2-5, reads EAGVVQSPRYKIIEKKQPVAFWCNPISGHNTLYWYLQNLGQGPELLIRYENEEAVDDSQLPKDRFSAERLKGVDSTLKIQPAELGDSAVYLCASSSLGGTWVETQYFGPGTRLLVL.

This clone was seen a few times. V and J are TRBV28 and TRBJ2-3; D remains unclear. Germline V gene sequence: CDR1 MDHEN, CDR2 SYDVKM. CDR3 size: 15 residues. Deletions cut 7 bases from V and 2 bases from J, with 16 bases between. DNA for the CDR3: TGTGCCAGCAACTCACCCACAGCTATCACAGATACGCAGTATTTT. Protein sequence: CASNSPTAITDTQYF.

This clone was detected only a few times. The rearrangement links TRBV6-8 to TRBJ1-6; no clear D. Germline V gene sequence: CDR1 MNHGY, CDR2 SAAAGT. CDR3 length: 15 residues. With 0 bases removed from V and 6 bases from J, the gap between germline ends came to 9 bases. CDR3 amino acids: CASSYSAGVNSPLHF. In nucleotides, the CDR3 is TGTGCCAGCAGTTACTCGGCTGGTGTTAATTCACCCCTCCACTTT.

By share, this clone ranks as large (0.1 to 1%). The rearrangement links TRBV19 to TRBJ2-3; weak D call: TRBD2 (5 bases). The CDR3 totals 15 residues. CDR1 is LNHDA and CDR2 is SQIVND in the germline V gene (reference sequence). V lost 3 bases to trimming and J lost 0 bases, with 10 bases between them. The CDR3 loop is CASSMGTSSTDTQYF. The CDR3 bases are TGTGCCAGTAGTATGGGAACTAGTAGCACAGATACGCAGTATTTT.

The chain employs TRBV11-3 and TRBJ2-7, with 7 bases aligning to TRBD1. The CDR3 loop spans 14 amino acids. V trimming: 4 bases; J trimming: 3 bases; junction bases outside the gene matches: 6. CDR1 and CDR2 from the germline V gene are SGHNT and YENEEA. CDR3 nucleotides: TGTGCCAGCAGCTCCCCACACAGGGGCTACGAGCAGTACTTC. This sequence encodes CASSSPHRGYEQYF.

The chain recombines TRBV6-8 with TRBJ1-1; 10 nucleotides line up with TRBD1. Trimming removed 6 bases from V and 2 bases from J; junction bases left unmatched: 6. Germline V CDR1 and CDR2: MNHGY, SAAAGT. The CDR3 has 15 residues. CDR3 coding DNA: TGTGCCAGCAGGAGACAGGGGGCTGTAAACACTGAAGCTTTCTTT. Its protein is CASRRQGAVNTEAFF.

This clone was detected only a few times. V gene TRBV11-3 combines with J gene TRBJ2-2, with D tentatively TRBD2 (6 bases). The germline V gene encodes CDR1 SGHNT and CDR2 YENEEA. V lost 1 base, J lost 4 bases, and 10 bases lay in between. The CDR3 covers 15 residues. CDR3 in amino acids: CASSLGAGSTGELFF. Here the CDR3 DNA reads TGTGCCAGCAGCTTAGGGGCGGGGTCCACCGGGGAGCTGTTTTTT. The whole variable domain, remainder taken from reference TRBV11-3 and TRBJ2-2, is EAGVVQSPRYKIIEKKQPVAFWCNPISGHNTLYWYLQNLGQGPELLIRYENEEAVDDSQLPKDRFSAERLKGVDSTLKIQPAELGDSAVYLCASSLGAGSTGELFFGEGSRLTVL.

This clone occurred a few times. This chain joins TRBV11-3 and TRBJ2-3; D gene uncertain. Germline loops: CDR1 SGHNT, CDR2 YENEEA. Trimming stripped 1 base from V and 2 bases from J, with 13 bases between. The CDR3 has 16 residues. This CDR3 is CASSLGLQVSTDTQYF. CDR3 in DNA: TGTGCCAGCAGCTTAGGATTGCAAGTGTCCACAGATACGCAGTATTTT.

In its sample, this clone was seen a few times. The chain carries TRBV2 and TRBJ1-3; perhaps TRBD1 as D (6 bases). CDR1 is SNHLY, CDR2 FYNNEI, per germline. Trimming removed 8 bases from V and 2 bases from J, with 16 bases in between. The CDR3 sequence is 15 residues long. The CDR3 here is CASGQQGNAGNTIYF. In nucleotides, the CDR3 is TGTGCCAGCGGACAACAGGGAAACGCTGGAAACACCATATATTTT.